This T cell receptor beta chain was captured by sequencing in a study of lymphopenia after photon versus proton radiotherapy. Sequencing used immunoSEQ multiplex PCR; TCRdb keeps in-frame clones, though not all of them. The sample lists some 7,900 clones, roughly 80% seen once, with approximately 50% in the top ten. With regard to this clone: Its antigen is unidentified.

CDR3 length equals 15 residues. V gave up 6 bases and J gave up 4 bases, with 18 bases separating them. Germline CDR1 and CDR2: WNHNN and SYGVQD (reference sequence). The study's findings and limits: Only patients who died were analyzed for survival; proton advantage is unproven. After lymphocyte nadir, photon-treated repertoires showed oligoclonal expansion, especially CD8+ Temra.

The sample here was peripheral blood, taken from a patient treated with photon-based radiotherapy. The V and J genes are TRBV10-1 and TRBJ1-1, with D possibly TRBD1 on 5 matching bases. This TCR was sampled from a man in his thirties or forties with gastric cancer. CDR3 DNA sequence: TGCGCCAGCAGCGGCTTGGGGGGGATGGCCACTGAAGCTTTCTTT. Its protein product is CASSGLGGMATEAFF.